Listed here are 13 T cell receptor beta chains from one sample, sequenced in a study of multiple sclerosis patients with progressive multifocal leukoencephalopathy. The method was immunoSEQ multiplex PCR; TCRdb's version includes in-frame clones alone and lacks a portion of them. The sample lists roughly 28,000 clones, around 89% seen once, with approximately 1.1% in the top ten. Time point indicated: before natalizumab initiation. The sample consisted of PBMCs. All receptors come from a human donor with multiple sclerosis.

This chain uses TRBV7-2 with TRBJ1-1; D unresolved. In germline, CDR1 is SGHTA, CDR2 FQGNSA. The CDR3 has 12 amino acids. V dropped 4 bases and J dropped 7 bases, with 10 bases sitting between them. CDR3 in amino acids: CASSYPSGEAFF. CDR3 nucleotide sequence: TGTGCCAGCAGCTACCCGTCGGGTGAAGCTTTCTTT.

This chain joins TRBV6-6 and TRBJ2-2; D not certain. Germline V gene data show CDR1 as MNHNY and CDR2 as SVGAGI (reference sequence). The CDR3 totals 13 residues. Trimming took 5 bases from V and 4 from J, leaving 8 bases between them. For the CDR3, the DNA is TGTGCCAGCAGTAAATCCCTCACCGGGGAGCTGTTTTTT. It specifies CASSKSLTGELFF.

The CDR3 coding sequence is TGTGCCAGCAGCCTTGTAGGGGGAACCGGGGAGCTGTTTTTT. Translation: CASSLVGGTGELFF. The rearrangement links TRBV7-9 to TRBJ2-2, with a tentative D call TRBD1 (6 bases). The germline V gene encodes CDR1 SEHNR and CDR2 FQNEAQ (reference sequence). Trimming took off 5 bases at V and 5 bases at J, with 12 bases between the two ends. The CDR3 extends over 14 amino acids.

The rearrangement joins TRBV27 to TRBJ2-1, with no clear D. This CDR3 is built from 14 residues. V lost 3 bases, J lost 5 bases, and 11 bases lay in between. Germline CDR1 MNHEY, CDR2 SMNVEV (reference sequence). Here the CDR3 DNA reads TGTGCCAGCAGTTTCACCCGCGGAAACAATGAGCAGTTCTTC. The encoded protein is CASSFTRGNNEQFF.

The V call is TRBV29-1, the J call TRBJ2-5; D call uncertain. Deletions cut 6 bases from V and 11 bases from J, with 16 bases between. This CDR3 contains 11 residues. CDR1 is SQVTM and CDR2 is ANQGSEA in the germline V gene. CDR3 coding DNA: TGCAGCGTAAAAATAGGAATTGCGCAGTACTTC. Translated: CSVKIGIAQYF.

The V call is TRBV7-9, the J call TRBJ2-5; TRBD2 agrees at 16 bases. The CDR3 has 17 residues. With 3 bases clipped from V and 1 base from J, the junction kept 2 bases outside the gene matches. Germline assignment: CDR1 SEHNR and CDR2 FQNEAQ (reference sequence). This CDR3 reads CASSLGTSGGAQETQYF. CDR3 sequence (DNA): TGTGCCAGCAGCTTGGGGACTAGCGGGGGGGCCCAAGAGACCCAGTACTTC. Full variable domain (outside the CDR3, taken from reference TRBV7-9 and TRBJ2-5): DTGVSQNPRHKITKRGQNVTFRCDPISEHNRLYWYRQTLGQGPEFLTYFQNEAQLEKSRLLSDRFSAERPKGSFSTLEIQRTEQGDSAMYLCASSLGTSGGAQETQYFGPGTRLLVL.

The chain combines TRBV2 with TRBJ2-7; TRBD2 agrees at 14 bases. This CDR3 is 19 amino acids long. With 6 bases clipped from V and 7 bases from J, the junction kept 20 bases outside the gene matches. Germline loops: CDR1 SNHLY, CDR2 FYNNEI. CDR3 protein: CASSLRTGLTGTSGGEQYF. CDR3 nucleotides: TGTGCCAGCAGCCTTCGGACAGGCCTTACCGGGACTAGCGGGGGAGAGCAGTACTTC.

This clone appeared a single time. The V and J genes are TRBV7-2 and TRBJ1-6; D is possibly TRBD1 (6 bases). Germline CDR1 is SGHTA and CDR2 is FQGNSA. The CDR3 length is 14 residues. The germline V and J ends were trimmed by 5 bases and 7 bases, with 12 bases remaining between them. The CDR3 DNA reads as TGTGCCAGCAGCGAGACAGGCCGGAATTCACCCCTCCACTTT. This gives the protein CASSETGRNSPLHF.

The rearrangement uses TRBV5-4 and TRBJ2-3; weak D call: TRBD1 (6 bases). With 0 bases removed from V and 9 bases from J, the gap between germline ends came to 17 bases. The CDR3 is 15 residues long. Germline CDR1 and CDR2: SGHNT and YYREEE (reference sequence). CDR3 residues: CASSLDNRATGTQYF. The CDR3 DNA reads TGTGCCAGCAGCTTGGATAACAGGGCCACGGGCACGCAGTATTTT.

DNA for the CDR3: TGTGCCAGCAGCTTAGGGACCAGGGACTACGAGCAGTACTTC. It codes for CASSLGTRDYEQYF. This chain joins TRBV7-2 and TRBJ2-7, with D possibly matching TRBD1 (5 bases). This CDR3 is built from 14 residues. Trimming pared 1 base from V and 3 bases from J, leaving 10 bases between. From germline, CDR1 is SGHTA and CDR2 FQGNSA.

The CDR3 bases are TGTGCCAGCAGCTTACCAACAGGCGGCCCGAATTCACCCCTCCACTTT. Translating it yields CASSLPTGGPNSPLHF. V usage is TRBV11-2 and J usage is TRBJ1-6, with a possible D match to TRBD1 (5 bases). The ends were cut back, 2 bases at V and 7 bases at J, with 15 bases in the middle. CDR1 and CDR2 from the germline V gene are SGHAT and FQNNGV. The CDR3 extends over 16 amino acids.

Here the CDR3 reads CASSSVGTAAQPQHF. The CDR3 region has the DNA TGTGCCAGCAGCTCAGTTGGGACGGCTGCTCAGCCCCAGCATTTT. The chain is built from TRBV7-9 and TRBJ1-5; the D gene is possibly TRBD1 (5 bases). V was trimmed by 4 bases and J by 6 bases, leaving 16 bases between them. The germline CDR1 and CDR2 sequences are SEHNR and FQNEAQ (reference sequence). CDR3 length: 15 residues.

This rearrangement joins TRBV27 to TRBJ1-3, with D unresolved. The germline CDR1 and CDR2 sequences are MNHEY and SMNVEV (reference sequence). The V end was cut by 5 bases, the J end by 0 bases, with 5 bases between. This CDR3 is built from 13 residues. This CDR3 is CASSTLSGNTIYF. CDR3 nucleotides: TGTGCCAGCAGTACCCTCTCTGGAAACACCATATATTTT.